Listed below are T cell receptor beta chains from one sample, sequenced in a study of CD8+CD57+ T cells in acquired aplastic anemia. TCRdb analysed the reads with MiXCR anew, one entry per CDR3 protein. The sample contains 200,000 to 300,000 distinct CDR3 sequences, less than 85% of which appear only once. Sample: sorted CD4+, CD8+, or CD8+CD57+ T cells (not recorded which) from PBMCs. The origin of the receptors is a human donor with aplastic anemia. CDR3s include the opening cysteine and the closing phenylalanine or tryptophan. The D gene is left open where the match is weak. Size is stated for part of the rows, as once, few or many counts, or as a class when the clone is expanded.

TRBV7-8,14,TRBJ1-2,TRBD1,-,TGTGCCAGCAGCCGCTACCCGGGACAGGACCACTACACCTTC,CASSRYPGQDHYTF
TRBV6-1,14,TRBJ1-6,-,-,TGTGCCAGCAGTGAAGTTACTGGCAATTCACCCCTCCACTTT,CASSEVTGNSPLHF
TRBV24-1,17,TRBJ2-1,TRBD2,-,TGTGCCACCAGTGATCCGGGACTAGCCGGAAACTACAATGAGCAGTTCTTC,CATSDPGLAGNYNEQFF
TRBV12-3/TRBV12-4,14,TRBJ2-3,-,-,TGTGCCAGCAGTTTTTTCGGAGACACAGATACGCAGTATTTT,CASSFFGDTDTQYF
TRBV11-3,14,TRBJ1-2,-,-,TGTGCCAGTAGTACGGCGACCAGGAACTATGGCTACACCTTC,CASSTATRNYGYTF
TRBV2,14,TRBJ2-1,-,-,-,CASGVVARGNEQFF
TRBV5-4,13,TRBJ1-2,-,-,TGTGCCAGCAGCTTAGCTAGCGCAGGTGGCTACACCTTC,CASSLASAGGYTF
TRBV7-3,14,TRBJ1-2,-,-,TGTGCCAGCAGCTTAGGCCGGGCGAACGAGCGCTACTTCTTC,CASSLGRANERYFF
TRBV27,13,TRBJ2-7,-,-,TGTGCCAGCAGTTTAGGGGCAGCCTACGAGCAGTACTTC,CASSLGAAYEQYF
TRBV24-1,16,TRBJ2-1,-,-,-,CATSERGRAGWVHLRF
TRBV25-1,16,TRBJ2-7,-,few,TGTGCCAGCAGTGCTGAGGACGGGACAATACCGTACGAGCAGTACTTC,CASSAEDGTIPYEQYF
TRBV19,15,TRBJ2-5,TRBD2,once,TGTGCCAGTAGTATAACTAGCGGAGCCTACGATACCCAGTACTTC,CASSITSGAYDTQYF
TRBV7-2,15,TRBJ1-5,-,-,TGTGCCACCAGCTTGGCAGGGGAGGCCGACTATCGCTACCATTTT,CATSLAGEADYRYHF
TRBV25-1,13,TRBJ2-7,-,-,TGTGCCAGCAGTGCCTCCGGGTCCTACGAGCAGTACTTC,CASSASGSYEQYF
TRBV11-3,16,TRBJ1-2,TRBD1,-,TGTGCCGGCAGCTTGGATCTGACAGGGCTCGTATATGGCTACACCTTC,CAGSLDLTGLVYGYTF
TRBV5-8,14,TRBJ2-5,-,-,TGTGCCAACGGCTTAGCGGCCGACCAAGAGACCCAGTACTTC,CANGLAADQETQYF